Presented here are 14 T cell receptor beta chains from one specimen sequenced in a study of shared clonotypes between healthy human individuals. Assay: immunoSEQ multiplex PCR; the TCRdb copy retains only in-frame clones and omits some. The sample lists some 2,500,000 clones; around 92% were seen once. Sequencing input: naive CD4+ T cells from PBMCs. The subset was: CD45RA+ positively selected. All receptors derive from a man in his late teens or twenties in good health. Some clones in this sample may be carry-over from other donors' samples.

V and J are TRBV7-3 and TRBJ1-1; D possibly corresponds to TRBD1 (6 bases). This CDR3 spans 15 amino acids. The germline CDR1 and CDR2 sequences are SGHTA and FQGTGA. The V end was cut by 1 base, the J end by 1 base, with 10 bases between. CDR3 region: CASSLRDTRNTEAFF. The CDR3 bases are TGTGCCAGCAGCTTAAGGGACACCAGGAACACTGAAGCTTTCTTT.

Turning to this clone: The junction shows a germline mismatch at one end, possibly a read error. The chain employs TRBV19 and TRBJ1-1, with 7 bases lining up with TRBD1. This CDR3 comprises 15 residues. Germline V gene data show CDR1 as LNHDA and CDR2 as SQIVND (reference sequence). This CDR3 reads CASSTPGTEVPEAFF. The CDR3 coding sequence is TGTGCCAGTAGTACTCCCGGGACAGAGGTCCCTGAGGCTTTCTTT.

This chain connects TRBV2 to TRBJ2-5; 11 bases are a match to TRBD1. CDR1 and CDR2 (germline): SNHLY, FYNNEI. This CDR3 is 14 amino acids long. Trimming cost V 4 bases and J 7 bases; bases outside gene matches: 5. Here the CDR3 reads CASSGTGGLRTQYF. The CDR3 DNA reads as TGTGCCAGCAGTGGGACAGGGGGCTTGAGGACCCAGTACTTC.

The count of this clone is one. The genes are TRBV27 and TRBJ1-1, with 7 bases fitting TRBD1. The CDR3 spans 14 residues. Germline values: CDR1 MNHEY, CDR2 SMNVEV (reference sequence). V was pared by 8 bases and J by 2 bases, with 8 bases of the junction left unmatched. In DNA form, the CDR3 reads TGTGCCAGCTGGGGGCAGGGGGGAAACACTGAAGCTTTCTTT. It translates to CASWGQGGNTEAFF.

The V and J genes are TRBV19 and TRBJ1-5, with TRBD1 matching 7 bases. Trimming cost V 3 bases and J 4 bases; bases outside gene matches: 12. Germline loops: CDR1 LNHDA, CDR2 SQIVND (reference sequence). The CDR3 runs to 17 residues. DNA of the CDR3: TGTGCCAGTAGTATCTGGACAGGCGGGCCGAGGAATCAGCCCCAGCATTTT. It translates to CASSIWTGGPRNQPQHF.

The chain joins TRBV28 to TRBJ1-1; D unresolved. The length of the CDR3 is 15 residues. Trimming pared 6 bases from V and 0 bases from J, leaving 14 bases between. Germline lookup yields CDR1 MDHEN and CDR2 SYDVKM. The CDR3 DNA sequence: TGTGCCAGCAGGAAAGCGGCGGTCATGAACACTGAAGCTTTCTTT. Translating it yields CASRKAAVMNTEAFF.

The V gene is TRBV9, the J gene TRBJ2-1; possible D gene TRBD2, 5 bases. CDR3 length: 15 amino acids. V lost 5 bases and J 6 bases, leaving 18 bases between the germline ends. CDR1 and CDR2 from the germline V gene are SGDLS and YYNGEE. The CDR3: CASREVRGGSNEQFF. CDR3 bases: TGTGCCAGCAGGGAGGTTAGAGGTGGAAGCAATGAGCAGTTCTTC.

The chain uses TRBV11-2 and TRBJ2-7, with no clear D. V lost 0 bases, J lost 6 bases, and 6 bases lay in between. Germline values: CDR1 SGHAT, CDR2 FQNNGV. This CDR3 is 12 amino acids long. The chain's CDR3 is CASSLDWREQYF. Written as DNA, the CDR3 is TGTGCCAGCAGCTTAGATTGGCGCGAGCAGTACTTC.

On this clone: This sample includes further DNA sequences coding for the same CDR3. This chain joins TRBV11-2 and TRBJ2-1; D unresolved. Germline V gene sequence: CDR1 SGHAT, CDR2 FQNNGV. With 3 bases removed from V and 0 bases from J, the gap between germline ends came to 6 bases. The CDR3 has 14 residues. CDR3 nucleotide sequence: TGTGCCAGCAGCTTGGCTAGCTCCTACAATGAGCAGTTCTTC. Its translation: CASSLASSYNEQFF.

The genes are TRBV5-4 and TRBJ2-3, with a tentative D call TRBD2 (5 bases). Germline CDR1 SGHNT, CDR2 YYREEE (reference sequence). The V and J ends lost 2 bases and 8 bases respectively, with 15 bases between them. This CDR3 contains 14 residues. The DNA for the CDR3 is TGTGCCAGCAGCTTAGCGGCAGTCCCGGGTACGCAGTATTTT. This encodes CASSLAAVPGTQYF.

The genes are TRBV2 and TRBJ1-2; 7 bases agree with TRBD1. This CDR3 has 15 residues. The germline gives CDR1 SNHLY, CDR2 FYNNEI. With 2 bases clipped from V and 7 bases from J, the junction kept 10 bases outside the gene matches. This chain's CDR3 is CASSERDSRLGGYTF. DNA of the CDR3: TGTGCCAGCAGTGAACGGGACAGCCGATTGGGTGGCTACACCTTC.

This chain uses TRBV5-6 with TRBJ1-2; D may be TRBD1 (5 bases). V lost 3 bases and J 4 bases, leaving 13 bases between the germline ends. This CDR3 is built from 14 residues. The germline gives CDR1 SGHDT, CDR2 YYEEEE. The CDR3 region is CASSSSGGIYGYTF. In DNA, the CDR3 is TGTGCCAGCAGCTCCTCCGGGGGAATCTATGGCTACACCTTC.

V is TRBV14 and J is TRBJ2-7; 9 nucleotides agree with TRBD1. Germline CDR1 reads SGHDN; CDR2 reads FVKESK. The CDR3 is made up of 13 amino acids. V lost 3 bases, J lost 6 bases, and 3 bases stayed unmatched. The CDR3 protein is CASSQMTGGEQYF. The DNA of the CDR3 is TGTGCCAGCAGCCAGATGACAGGGGGCGAGCAGTACTTC.

V is TRBV6-6 and J is TRBJ2-1, with TRBD2 matching 13 bases. CDR1 and CDR2 from the germline V gene are MNHNY and SVGAGI (reference sequence). CDR3 length: 15 residues. J gave up 9 bases and V 6 bases, and 8 bases lay outside the gene matches. The CDR3 DNA sequence: TGTGCCAGCAGCGAACCGGGACTAGCGGGAACTGAGCAGTTCTTC. It yields the protein CASSEPGLAGTEQFF.